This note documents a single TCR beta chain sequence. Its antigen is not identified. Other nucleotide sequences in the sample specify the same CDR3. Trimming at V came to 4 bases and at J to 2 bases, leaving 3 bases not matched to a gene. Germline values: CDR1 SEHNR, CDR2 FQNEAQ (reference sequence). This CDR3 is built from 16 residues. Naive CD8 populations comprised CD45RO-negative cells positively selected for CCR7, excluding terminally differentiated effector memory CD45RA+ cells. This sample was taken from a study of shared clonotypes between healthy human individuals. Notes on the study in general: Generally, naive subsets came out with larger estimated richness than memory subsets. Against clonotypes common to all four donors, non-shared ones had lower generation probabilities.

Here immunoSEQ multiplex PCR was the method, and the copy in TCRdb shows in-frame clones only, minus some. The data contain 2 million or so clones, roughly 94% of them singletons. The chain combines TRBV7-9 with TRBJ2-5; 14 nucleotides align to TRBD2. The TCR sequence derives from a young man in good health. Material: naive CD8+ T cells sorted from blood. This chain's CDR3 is CASSSWTSGGQETQYF. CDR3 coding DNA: TGTGCCAGCAGCTCTTGGACTAGCGGGGGGCAAGAGACCCAGTACTTC.